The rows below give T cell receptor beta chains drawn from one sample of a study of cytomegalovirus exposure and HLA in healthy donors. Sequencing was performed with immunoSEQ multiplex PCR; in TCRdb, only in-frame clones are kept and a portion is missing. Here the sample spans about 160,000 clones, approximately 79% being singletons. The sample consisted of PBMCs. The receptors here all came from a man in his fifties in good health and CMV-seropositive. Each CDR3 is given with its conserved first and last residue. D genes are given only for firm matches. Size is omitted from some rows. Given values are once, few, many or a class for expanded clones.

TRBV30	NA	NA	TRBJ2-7	CAWSRSGAYEQYF	TGTGCCTGGAGTAGGTCAGGGGCCTACGAGCAGTACTTC
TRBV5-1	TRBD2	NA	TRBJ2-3	CASSLRTSGSLLPDTQYF	TGCGCCAGCAGCTTGCGGACTAGCGGGAGCCTCCTGCCAGATACGCAGTATTTT
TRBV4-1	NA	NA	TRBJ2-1	CASSQGGPGSSYNEQFF	TGCGCCAGCAGCCAAGGAGGGCCTGGGTCGTCCTACAATGAGCAGTTCTTC
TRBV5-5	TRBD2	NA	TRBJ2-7	CASSLARASGRAHHEQYF	TGTGCCAGCAGCTTGGCCAGGGCTAGCGGGAGGGCCCATCACGAGCAGTACTTC
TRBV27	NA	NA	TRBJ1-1	CASSLNSFTEAFF	TGTGCCAGCAGTTTAAACAGCTTCACTGAAGCTTTCTTT
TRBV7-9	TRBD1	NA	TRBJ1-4	CASSLGGQGEKLFF	TGTGCCAGCAGCTTAGGAGGACAGGGAGAAAAACTGTTTTTT
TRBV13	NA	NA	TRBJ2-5	CASSLGWQGQETQYF	TGTGCCAGCAGCTTAGGATGGCAGGGTCAAGAGACCCAGTACTTC
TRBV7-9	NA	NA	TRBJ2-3	CASTATSTDTQYF	TGTGCCAGCACCGCAACTAGCACAGATACGCAGTATTTT
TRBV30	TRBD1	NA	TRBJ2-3	CAWSPGQGNFDTQYF	TGTGCCTGGAGTCCCGGACAGGGGAATTTCGATACGCAGTATTTT
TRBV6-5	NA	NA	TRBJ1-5	CASGQNDQPQHF	TGTGCCAGTGGACAGAATGATCAGCCCCAGCATTTT
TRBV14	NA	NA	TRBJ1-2	CASGVRGNNYGYTF	TGTGCCAGCGGTGTGAGGGGGAACAACTATGGCTACACCTTC
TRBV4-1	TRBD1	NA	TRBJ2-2	CASSPSGTGGMFGELFF	TGCGCCAGCAGCCCCTCCGGGACAGGGGGTATGTTCGGGGAGCTGTTTTTT
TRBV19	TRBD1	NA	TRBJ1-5	CASSTRQGDQPQHF	TGTGCCAGTAGTACCCGACAGGGAGATCAGCCCCAGCATTTT
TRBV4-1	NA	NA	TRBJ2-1	CASSQEGDLYLNEQFF	TGCGCCAGCAGCCAAGAGGGGGACTTGTATCTGAATGAGCAGTTCTTC
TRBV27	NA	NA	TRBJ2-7	CASSSRDEQYF	TGTGCCAGCAGTTCCCGGGACGAGCAGTACTTC
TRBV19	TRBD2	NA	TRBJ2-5	CASSFSGRDEETQYF	TGTGCCAGTAGTTTCAGCGGGAGGGACGAAGAGACCCAGTACTTC
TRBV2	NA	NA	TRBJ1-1	CASRLIGMNTEAFF	TGTGCCAGCCGTCTGATCGGGATGAACACTGAAGCTTTCTTT
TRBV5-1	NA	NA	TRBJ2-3	CASSSLSAGTDTQYF	TGCGCCAGCAGCTCCCTTAGCGCAGGCACAGATACGCAGTATTTT
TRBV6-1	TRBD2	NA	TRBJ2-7	CASSATSGTYEQYF	TGTGCCAGCAGTGCTACTAGCGGTACCTACGAGCAGTACTTC
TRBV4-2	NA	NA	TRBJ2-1	CASSLNPSRLYNEQFF	TGTGCCAGCAGCTTAAATCCCTCCCGTCTCTACAATGAGCAGTTCTTC
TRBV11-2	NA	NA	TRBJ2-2	CASSSLGSGTLGELFF	TGTGCCAGCAGCTCCCTAGGATCGGGGACTCTGGGGGAGCTGTTTTTT
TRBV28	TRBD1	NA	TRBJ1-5	CASRLSRGRENQPQHF	TGTGCCAGCAGACTTAGCAGGGGGCGCGAAAATCAGCCCCAGCATTTT
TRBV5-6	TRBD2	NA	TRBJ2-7	CASSLEREVAYEQYF	TGTGCCAGCAGCTTGGAGCGGGAGGTAGCCTACGAGCAGTACTTC
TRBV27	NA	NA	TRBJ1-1	CATRVQGMNTEAFF	TGTGCCACCAGGGTCCAGGGGATGAACACTGAAGCTTTCTTT
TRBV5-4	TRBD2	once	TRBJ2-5	CASSLGSGRAQETQYF	TGTGCCAGCAGCTTGGGTAGCGGGAGGGCTCAAGAGACCCAGTACTTC